This TCR beta chain was captured in a study of CD8 T cell repertoires and HIV-1 epitope variants. In the study overall: Twenty-five autologous and known Gag and Nef epitope variant peptides each stimulated T cells separately. IL-2, IL-7 and IL-15 were added on days 3 and 7 of roughly ten-day cultures.

This clone was seen a few times. Its antigen is not known. The CDR3 spans 15 residues. With 1 base removed from V and 8 bases from J, the gap between germline ends came to 17 bases. Germline values: CDR1 LGHNA, CDR2 YNFKEQ. On the immunoSEQ platform, TCR beta CDR3s were sequenced at survey depth. Profiled with immunoSEQ multiplex PCR; TCRdb holds only in-frame clones, not every one. This table holds about 5,000 clones, about three fifths found once. The sample consisted of cultured CD8+ T cells derived from PBMCs. This chain connects TRBV4-2 to TRBJ1-1, with D tentatively TRBD1 (5 bases). The receptor comes from a male donor with HIV. CDR3 coding DNA: TGTGCCAGCAGCCAAGTAAGTGGCAGGGATATCGAAGCTTTCTTT. Its translation: CASSQVSGRDIEAFF.